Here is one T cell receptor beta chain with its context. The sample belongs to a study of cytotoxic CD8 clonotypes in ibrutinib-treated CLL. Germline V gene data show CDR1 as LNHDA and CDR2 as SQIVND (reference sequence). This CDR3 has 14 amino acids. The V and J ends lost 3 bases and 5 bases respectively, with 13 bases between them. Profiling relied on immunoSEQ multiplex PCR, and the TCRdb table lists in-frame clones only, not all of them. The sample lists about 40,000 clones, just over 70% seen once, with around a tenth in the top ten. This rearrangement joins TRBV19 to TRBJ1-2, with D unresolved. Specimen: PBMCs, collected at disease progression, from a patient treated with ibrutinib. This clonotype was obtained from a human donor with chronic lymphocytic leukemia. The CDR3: CASSIQASGYGYTF. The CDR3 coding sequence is TGTGCCAGTAGTATTCAGGCCTCAGGATATGGCTACACCTTC.